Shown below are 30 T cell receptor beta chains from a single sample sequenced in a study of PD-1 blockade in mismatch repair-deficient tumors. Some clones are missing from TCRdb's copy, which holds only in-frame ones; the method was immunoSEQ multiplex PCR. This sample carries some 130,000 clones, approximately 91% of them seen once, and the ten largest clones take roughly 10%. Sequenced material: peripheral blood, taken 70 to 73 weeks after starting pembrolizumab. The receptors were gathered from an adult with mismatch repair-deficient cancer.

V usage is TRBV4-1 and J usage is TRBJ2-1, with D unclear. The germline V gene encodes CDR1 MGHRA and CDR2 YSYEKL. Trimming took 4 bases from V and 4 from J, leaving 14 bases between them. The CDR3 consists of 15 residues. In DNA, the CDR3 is TGCGCCAGCAGCCCCGTGGTGGGCGGTTACAATGAGCAGTTCTTC. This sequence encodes CASSPVVGGYNEQFF.

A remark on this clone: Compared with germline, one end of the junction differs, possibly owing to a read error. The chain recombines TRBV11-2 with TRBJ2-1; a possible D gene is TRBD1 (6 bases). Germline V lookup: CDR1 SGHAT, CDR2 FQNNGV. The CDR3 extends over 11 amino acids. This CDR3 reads CASSLGALLVF. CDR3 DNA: TGTGCCAGCAGCTTGGGGGCTCTTCTGGTCTTC.

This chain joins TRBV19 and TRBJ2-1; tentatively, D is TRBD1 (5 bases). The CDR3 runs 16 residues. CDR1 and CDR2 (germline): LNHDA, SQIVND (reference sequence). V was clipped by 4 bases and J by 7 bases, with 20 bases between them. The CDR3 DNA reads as TGTGCCAGTAGTAGGTTGTTAGGGCAGGGTGGGAATGAGCAGTTCTTC. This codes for CASSRLLGQGGNEQFF. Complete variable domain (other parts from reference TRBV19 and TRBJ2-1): DGGITQSPKYLFRKEGQNVTLSCEQNLNHDAMYWYRQDPGQGLRLIYYSQIVNDFQKGDIAEGYSVSREKKESFPLTVTSAQKNPTAFYLCASSRLLGQGGNEQFFGPGTRLTVL.

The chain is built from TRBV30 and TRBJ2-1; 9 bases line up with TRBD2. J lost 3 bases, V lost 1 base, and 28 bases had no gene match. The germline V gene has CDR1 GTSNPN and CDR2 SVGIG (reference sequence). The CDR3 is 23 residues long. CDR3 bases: TGTGCCTGGAGTGCTAGACCCCACTACTTCCCGCGGCGGGAGGGGGGCTTCTACAATGAGCAGTTCTTC. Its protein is CAWSARPHYFPRREGGFYNEQFF.

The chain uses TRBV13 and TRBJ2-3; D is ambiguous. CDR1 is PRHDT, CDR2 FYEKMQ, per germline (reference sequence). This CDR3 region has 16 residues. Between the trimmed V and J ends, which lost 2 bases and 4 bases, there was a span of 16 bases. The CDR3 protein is CASSLSSSGSPDTQYF. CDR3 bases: TGTGCCAGCAGCTTAAGTTCTAGTGGATCCCCAGATACGCAGTATTTT. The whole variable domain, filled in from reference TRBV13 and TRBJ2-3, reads AAGVIQSPRHLIKEKRETATLKCYPIPRHDTVYWYQQGPGQDPQFLISFYEKMQSDKGSIPDRFSAQQFSDYHSELNMSSLELGDSALYFCASSLSSSGSPDTQYFGPGTRLTVL.

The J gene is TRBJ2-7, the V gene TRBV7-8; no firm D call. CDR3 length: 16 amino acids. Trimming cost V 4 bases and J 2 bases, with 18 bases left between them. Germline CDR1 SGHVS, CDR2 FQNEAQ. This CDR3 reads CASSSKILRAPYEQYF. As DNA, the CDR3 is TGTGCCAGCAGCTCAAAAATCCTACGAGCCCCCTACGAGCAGTACTTC.

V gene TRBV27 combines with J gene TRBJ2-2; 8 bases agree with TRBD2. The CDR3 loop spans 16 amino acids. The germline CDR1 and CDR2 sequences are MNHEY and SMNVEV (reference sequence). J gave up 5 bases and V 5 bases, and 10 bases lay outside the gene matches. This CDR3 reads CASSTPRGGHTGELFF. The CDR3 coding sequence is TGTGCCAGCAGTACCCCCCGGGGGGGGCATACCGGGGAGCTGTTTTTT.

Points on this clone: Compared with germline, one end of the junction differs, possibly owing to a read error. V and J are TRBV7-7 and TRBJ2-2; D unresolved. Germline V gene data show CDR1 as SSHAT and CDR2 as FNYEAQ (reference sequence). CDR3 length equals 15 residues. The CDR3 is CASSQLASNTGELFF. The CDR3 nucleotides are TGTGCTAGCAGCCAGCTGGCCAGCAACACCGGGGAGCTGTTTTTT.

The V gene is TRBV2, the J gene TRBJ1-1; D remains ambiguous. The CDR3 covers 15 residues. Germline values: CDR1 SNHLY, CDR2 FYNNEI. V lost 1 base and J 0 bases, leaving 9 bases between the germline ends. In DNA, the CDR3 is TGTGCCAGCAGTGAAGGAGCGGGGATGAACACTGAAGCTTTCTTT. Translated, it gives CASSEGAGMNTEAFF. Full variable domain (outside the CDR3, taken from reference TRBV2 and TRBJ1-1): EPEVTQTPSHQVTQMGQEVILRCVPISNHLYFYWYRQILGQKVEFLVSFYNNEISEKSEIFDDQFSVERPDGSNFTLKIRSTKLEDSAMYFCASSEGAGMNTEAFFGQGTRLTVV.

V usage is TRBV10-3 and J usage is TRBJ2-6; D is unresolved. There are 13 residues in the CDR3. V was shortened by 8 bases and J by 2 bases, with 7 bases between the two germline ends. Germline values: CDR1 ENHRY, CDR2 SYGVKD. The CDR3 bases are TGTGCCATCGGCGATCCTGGGGCCAACGTCCTGACTTTC. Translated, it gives CAIGDPGANVLTF.

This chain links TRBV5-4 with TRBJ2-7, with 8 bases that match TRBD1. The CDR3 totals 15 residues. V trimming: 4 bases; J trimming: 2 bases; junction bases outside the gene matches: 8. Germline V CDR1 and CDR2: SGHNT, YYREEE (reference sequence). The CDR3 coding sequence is TGTGCCAGCAGCCTAGGACAGGGAGGTCCCTACGAGCAGTACTTC. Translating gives CASSLGQGGPYEQYF.

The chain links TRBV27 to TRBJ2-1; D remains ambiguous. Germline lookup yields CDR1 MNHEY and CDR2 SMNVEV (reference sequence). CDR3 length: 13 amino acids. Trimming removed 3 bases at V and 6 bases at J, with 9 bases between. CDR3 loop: CASSFGISNEQFF. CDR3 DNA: TGTGCCAGCAGTTTTGGGATATCCAATGAGCAGTTCTTC.

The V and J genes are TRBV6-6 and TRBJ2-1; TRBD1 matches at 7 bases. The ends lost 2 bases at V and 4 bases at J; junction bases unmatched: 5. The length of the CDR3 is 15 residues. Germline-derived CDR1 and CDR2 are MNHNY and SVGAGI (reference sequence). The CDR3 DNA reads TGTGCCAGCAGTTACACAGGGGATTATTACAATGAGCAGTTCTTC. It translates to CASSYTGDYYNEQFF.

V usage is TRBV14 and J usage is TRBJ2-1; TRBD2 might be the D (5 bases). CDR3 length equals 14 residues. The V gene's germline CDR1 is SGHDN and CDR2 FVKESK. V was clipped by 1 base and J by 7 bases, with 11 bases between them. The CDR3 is CASSQAGWLNEQFF. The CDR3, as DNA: TGTGCCAGCAGCCAAGCGGGATGGTTAAATGAGCAGTTCTTC.

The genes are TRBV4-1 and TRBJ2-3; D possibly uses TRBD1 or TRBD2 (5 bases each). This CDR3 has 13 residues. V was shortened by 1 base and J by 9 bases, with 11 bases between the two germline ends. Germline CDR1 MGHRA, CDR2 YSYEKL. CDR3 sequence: CASSQVARDTQYF. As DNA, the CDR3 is TGCGCCAGCAGCCAAGTAGCCAGGGACACGCAGTATTTT.

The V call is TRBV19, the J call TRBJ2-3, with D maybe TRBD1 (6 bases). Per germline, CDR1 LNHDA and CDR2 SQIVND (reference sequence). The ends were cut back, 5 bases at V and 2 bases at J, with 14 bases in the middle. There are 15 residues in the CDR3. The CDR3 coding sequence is TGTGCCAGTAGTCTGACAGGCCTATACACAGATACGCAGTATTTT. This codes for CASSLTGLYTDTQYF. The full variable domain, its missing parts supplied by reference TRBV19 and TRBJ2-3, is DGGITQSPKYLFRKEGQNVTLSCEQNLNHDAMYWYRQDPGQGLRLIYYSQIVNDFQKGDIAEGYSVSREKKESFPLTVTSAQKNPTAFYLCASSLTGLYTDTQYFGPGTRLTVL.

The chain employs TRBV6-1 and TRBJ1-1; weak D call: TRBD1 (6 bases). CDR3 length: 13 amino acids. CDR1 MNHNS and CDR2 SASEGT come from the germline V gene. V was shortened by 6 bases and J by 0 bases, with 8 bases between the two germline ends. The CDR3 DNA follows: TGTGCCAGCAGGGCAGGGGTGAACACTGAAGCTTTCTTT. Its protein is CASRAGVNTEAFF.

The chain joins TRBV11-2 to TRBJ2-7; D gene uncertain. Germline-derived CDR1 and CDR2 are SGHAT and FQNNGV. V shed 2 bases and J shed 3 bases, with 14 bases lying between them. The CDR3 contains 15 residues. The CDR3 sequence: CASSLTPGTYYEQYF. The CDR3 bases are TGTGCCAGCAGCTTAACCCCGGGTACCTACTACGAGCAGTACTTC.

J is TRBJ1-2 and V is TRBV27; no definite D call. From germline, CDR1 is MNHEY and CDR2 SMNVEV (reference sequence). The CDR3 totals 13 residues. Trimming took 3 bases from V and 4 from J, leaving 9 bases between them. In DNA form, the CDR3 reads TGTGCCAGCAGTTTGGTAAGCGGCTATGGCTACACCTTC. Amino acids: CASSLVSGYGYTF.

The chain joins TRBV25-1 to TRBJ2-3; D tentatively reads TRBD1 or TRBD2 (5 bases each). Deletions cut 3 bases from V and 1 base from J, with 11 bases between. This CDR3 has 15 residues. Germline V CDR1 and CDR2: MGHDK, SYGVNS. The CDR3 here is CASSERGLGTDTQYF. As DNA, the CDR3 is TGTGCCAGCAGTGAGAGGGGCTTGGGCACAGATACGCAGTATTTT.

CDR3 protein: CASSPEGGAGETQYF. As DNA, the CDR3 is TGTGCCAGCAGCCCAGAGGGGGGCGCAGGAGAGACCCAGTACTTC. J is TRBJ2-5 and V is TRBV11-1; D tentatively fits TRBD1 or TRBD2 (6 bases each). The CDR3 is 15 amino acids. Trimming cost V 5 bases and J 4 bases, with 17 bases left between them. The germline V gene encodes CDR1 SGHAT and CDR2 FQDESV (reference sequence).

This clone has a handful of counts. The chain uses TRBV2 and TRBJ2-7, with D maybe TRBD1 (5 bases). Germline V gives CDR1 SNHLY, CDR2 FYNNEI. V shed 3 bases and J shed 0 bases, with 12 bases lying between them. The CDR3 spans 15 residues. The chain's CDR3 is CASSDIQASSYEQYF. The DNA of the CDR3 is TGTGCCAGCAGTGATATACAGGCGAGCTCCTACGAGCAGTACTTC.

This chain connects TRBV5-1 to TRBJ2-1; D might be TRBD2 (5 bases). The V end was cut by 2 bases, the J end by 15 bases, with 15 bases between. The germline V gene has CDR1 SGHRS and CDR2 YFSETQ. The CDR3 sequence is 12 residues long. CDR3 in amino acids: CASSFSGSFRFF. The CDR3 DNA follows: TGCGCCAGCAGCTTTTCTGGGAGTTTTCGGTTCTTC. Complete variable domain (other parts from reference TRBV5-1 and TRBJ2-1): KAGVTQTPRYLIKTRGQQVTLSCSPISGHRSVSWYQQTPGQGLQFLFEYFSETQRNKGNFPGRFSGRQFSNSRSEMNVSTLELGDSALYLCASSFSGSFRFFGPGTRLTVL.

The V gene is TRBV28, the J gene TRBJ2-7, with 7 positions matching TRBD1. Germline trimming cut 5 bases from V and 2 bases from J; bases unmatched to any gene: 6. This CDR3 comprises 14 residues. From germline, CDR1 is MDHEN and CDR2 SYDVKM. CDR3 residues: CASSIQGSAYEQYF. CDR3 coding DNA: TGTGCCAGCAGTATACAGGGGTCCGCCTACGAGCAGTACTTC.

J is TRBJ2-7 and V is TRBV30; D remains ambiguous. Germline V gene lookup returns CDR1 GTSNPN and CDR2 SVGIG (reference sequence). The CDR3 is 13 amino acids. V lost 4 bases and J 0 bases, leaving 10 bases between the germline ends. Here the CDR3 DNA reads TGTGCCTGGATGGTTACGGGCTCCTACGAGCAGTACTTC. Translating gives CAWMVTGSYEQYF.

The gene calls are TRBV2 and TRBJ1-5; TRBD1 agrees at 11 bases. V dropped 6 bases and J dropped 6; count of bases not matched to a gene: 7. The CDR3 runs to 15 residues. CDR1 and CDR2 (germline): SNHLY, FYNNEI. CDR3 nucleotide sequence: TGTGCCAGCAGAACCGGGACAGGGGGGACTCAGCCCCAGCATTTT. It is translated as CASRTGTGGTQPQHF.

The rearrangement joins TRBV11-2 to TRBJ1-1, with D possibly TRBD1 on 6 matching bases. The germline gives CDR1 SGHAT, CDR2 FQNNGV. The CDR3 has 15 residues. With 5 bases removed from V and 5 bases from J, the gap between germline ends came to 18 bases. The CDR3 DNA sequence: TGTGCCAGCAGCCCCACGACAGGAGCAGAGACTGAAGCTTTCTTT. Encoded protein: CASSPTTGAETEAFF.

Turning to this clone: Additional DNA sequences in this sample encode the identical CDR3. The DNA of the CDR3 is TGTGCCAGCAGCTTAGGGCGGGGACTAGGATTATACGAGCAGTACTTC. This codes for CASSLGRGLGLYEQYF. The V gene is TRBV7-2, the J gene TRBJ2-7; 8 bases are shared with TRBD2. After removal of 1 base from V and 4 bases from J, the junction contained 9 bases not matched to a gene. CDR3 length equals 16 residues. Per the germline V gene, CDR1 is SGHTA and CDR2 is FQGNSA.

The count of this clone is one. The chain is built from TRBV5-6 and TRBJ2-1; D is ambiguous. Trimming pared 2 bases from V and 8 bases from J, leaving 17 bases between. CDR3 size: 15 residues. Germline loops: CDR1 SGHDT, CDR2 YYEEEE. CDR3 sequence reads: CASSFIFNGRHEQFF. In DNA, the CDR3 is TGTGCCAGCAGCTTTATCTTCAATGGCCGGCATGAGCAGTTCTTC.

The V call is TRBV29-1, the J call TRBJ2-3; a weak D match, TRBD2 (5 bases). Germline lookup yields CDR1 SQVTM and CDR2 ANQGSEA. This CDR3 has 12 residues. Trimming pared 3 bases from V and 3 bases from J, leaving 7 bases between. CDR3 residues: CSVEPGTDTQYF. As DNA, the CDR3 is TGCAGCGTTGAGCCGGGGACAGATACGCAGTATTTT.